This T cell receptor beta chain was captured in a study of HIV-infected patients and healthy controls. MiXCR, applied by TCRdb to the 5' RACE reads, yields one record per CDR3 protein. The sample carries about 64,000 distinct CDR3 sequences, about a fifth recorded once. From germline, CDR1 is SGHRS and CDR2 YFSETQ. The CDR3 totals 14 residues. With V trimmed by 3 bases and J by 5 bases, 5 bases remained unmatched. This clonotype has ten or more counts. The receptor's source is a human donor in good health. The sequenced material came from CD4+ T cells from blood. The chain is built from TRBV5-1 and TRBJ1-1, with TRBD1 matching over 9 bases. The CDR3 DNA follows: TGCGCCAGCAGCTCTACCGGGACAGGGACTGAAGCTTTCTTT. Protein product: CASSSTGTGTEAFF.